Following are 5 T cell receptor beta chains from one sample sequenced in a study of cytomegalovirus exposure and HLA in healthy donors. Primers: 60 Vbeta forward and 13 Jbeta reverse. The method was immunoSEQ multiplex PCR; TCRdb's version includes in-frame clones alone and lacks a portion of them. Of over 110,000 clones detected, about four fifths appear once; the ten largest clones hold 5% to 8%. Source material: PBMCs. The receptors shown here come from a woman aged 40-49 years in good health and CMV-seropositive.

The chain recombines TRBV19 with TRBJ2-2; TRBD1 aligns across 9 bases. The ends lost 1 base at V and 7 bases at J; junction bases unmatched: 4. CDR3 length: 15 residues. Germline V gene sequence: CDR1 LNHDA, CDR2 SQIVND (reference sequence). Here the CDR3 DNA reads TGTGCCAGTAGTATAGGGACAGGGGTCGGCGGGGAGCTGTTTTTT. This translates into CASSIGTGVGGELFF.

The chain has TRBV28 and TRBJ1-5; D uncertain. The V end was cut by 6 bases, the J end by 1 base, with 13 bases between. The germline gives CDR1 MDHEN, CDR2 SYDVKM. The CDR3 contains 15 residues. The CDR3 DNA follows: TGTGCCAGCAGGTTCGGACTCGCAAGCAATCAGCCCCAGCATTTT. This gives the protein CASRFGLASNQPQHF.

The chain recombines TRBV7-2 with TRBJ2-5; the D gene is possibly TRBD2 (5 bases). Trimming left V 5 bases short and J 1 base short, with 11 bases between. The CDR3 runs to 14 residues. Per germline, CDR1 SGHTA and CDR2 FQGNSA. CDR3: CASSRRTLQETQYF. The CDR3 DNA reads TGTGCCAGCAGCCGGAGGACTCTCCAAGAGACCCAGTACTTC.

The chain couples TRBV19 to TRBJ1-1; TRBD1 matches at 8 bases. Trimming cost V 11 bases and J 5 bases; bases outside gene matches: 4. The CDR3 is 11 residues long. Germline loops: CDR1 LNHDA, CDR2 SQIVND (reference sequence). The CDR3 DNA reads as TGTGCCGCGCAGGGGGCGACTGAAGCTTTCTTT. This sequence encodes CAAQGATEAFF.

This clone was recorded a few times. The genes are TRBV10-1 and TRBJ2-1, with a possible D match to TRBD1 (6 bases). With 4 bases removed from V and 5 bases from J, the gap between germline ends came to 15 bases. Germline V gene sequence: CDR1 WNHNN, CDR2 SYGVQD (reference sequence). This CDR3 comprises 15 residues. DNA for the CDR3: TGCGCCAGCAGTGGACAGGTCACGCTAAACAATGAGCAGTTCTTC. This translates into CASSGQVTLNNEQFF.